The 12 T cell receptor beta chains presented below share a single source sample, sequenced in a study of response to subunit inactivated influenza vaccine. TCRdb itself ran the RT-PCR reads through MiXCR, one entry per CDR3 protein. The sample yields 600,000 to 700,000 distinct CDR3 sequences, around 15% seen once. Sequencing used PBMCs from blood, obtained 14 to 15 days before vaccination. The receptors derive from a man aged 50-59 years who received an inactivated influenza vaccine.

This clonotype was picked up a small number of times. The CDR3 is CASSSKRTGMNTEAFF. CDR3 sequence (DNA): TGTGCCAGCAGCTCCAAACGGACGGGTATGAACACTGAAGCTTTCTTT. The V gene is TRBV7-8, the J gene TRBJ1-1; D gene ambiguous. The CDR3 length is 16 residues. Germline V gives CDR1 SGHVS, CDR2 FQNEAQ. Trimming cost V 4 bases and J 0 bases, with 15 bases left between them.

V and J are TRBV27 and TRBJ2-3, with D tentatively TRBD1 or TRBD2 (6 bases each). Trimming shortened V by 6 bases and J by 2 bases, and 27 bases separated the two germline ends. Germline V gives CDR1 MNHEY, CDR2 SMNVEV (reference sequence). The CDR3 contains 19 residues. CDR3 amino acids: CASSLYFGGGPPDTDTQYF. Written as DNA, the CDR3 is TGTGCCAGCAGCCTCTATTTCGGAGGGGGGCCACCCGACACAGATACGCAGTATTTT.

In its sample, this clonotype was seen a few times. This clone may be a read error of a much larger clone one base away. The chain is built from TRBV10-3 and TRBJ2-7; the D gene is possibly TRBD1 (5 bases). This CDR3 comprises 15 residues. Deletions cut 5 bases from V and 6 bases from J, with 20 bases between. The V gene's germline CDR1 is ENHRY and CDR2 SYGVKD. CDR3 in amino acids: CAISQVSAGRSEQYF. The CDR3 DNA sequence: TGTGCCATCAGTCAAGTTTCGGCAGGGCGGTCCGAGCAGTACTTC.

The CDR3, as DNA: TGTGCCAGCAGCGTAGCCAGCTTCTCCTACGAGCAGTACTTC. Its protein is CASSVASFSYEQYF. The genes are TRBV9 and TRBJ2-7; D is unresolved. Germline CDR1 and CDR2: SGDLS and YYNGEE. This CDR3 is built from 14 residues. Trimming removed 0 bases from V and 0 bases from J, with 7 bases in between.

This clonotype was observed a handful of times. V gene TRBV4-1 combines with J gene TRBJ2-5; 10 bases map to TRBD1. This CDR3 is built from 18 residues. The germline CDR1 and CDR2 sequences are MGHRA and YSYEKL. Trimming took 4 bases from V and 4 from J; bases not matched to a gene: 15. CDR3 sequence: CASSPFDEDRGRRETQYF. The DNA of the CDR3 is TGCGCCAGCAGCCCCTTCGACGAAGACAGGGGGCGAAGAGAGACCCAGTACTTC.

This clonotype was detected a few times. This chain uses TRBV7-6 with TRBJ2-2, with TRBD2 as a possible D gene (7 bases). The V end was cut by 7 bases, the J end by 3 bases, with 21 bases between. Germline loops: CDR1 SGHVS, CDR2 FNYEAQ. The CDR3 is 17 residues long. The chain's CDR3 is CASNPRVGGGHTGELFF. CDR3 DNA sequence: TGTGCCAGCAACCCCCGGGTGGGGGGGGGCCACACCGGGGAGCTGTTTTTT.

This clonotype showed up just once. Given a much more abundant clone one base away, this may be a read error. The genes are TRBV6-6 and TRBJ1-1; D is ambiguous. CDR1 is MNHNY, CDR2 SVGAGI, per germline (reference sequence). The CDR3 loop spans 13 amino acids. The V and J ends lost 1 base and 0 bases respectively, with 3 bases between them. CDR3 protein: CASSYLVNTEAFF. The CDR3, as DNA: TGTGCCAGCAGTTACTTGGTGAACACTGAAGCTTTCTTT.

This clonotype has at least ten counts. The chain has TRBV29-1 and TRBJ2-7, with no clear D. Germline CDR1 SQVTM, CDR2 ANQGSEA. This CDR3 is 12 amino acids long. V was shortened by 4 bases and J by 0 bases, with 7 bases between the two germline ends. In nucleotides, the CDR3 is TGCAGCGTTGCATTCTTCTCCTACGAGCAGTACTTC. Its translation: CSVAFFSYEQYF.

The chain carries TRBV7-8 and TRBJ2-7, with TRBD1 matching over 10 bases. The J segment lost 3 bases and the V segment lost 8 bases, leaving 16 bases of the junction unmatched. CDR3 length: 17 residues. Germline V lookup: CDR1 SGHVS, CDR2 FQNEAQ. The CDR3 bases are TGTGCCAGCGGATCCGGGACAGGGGTCCCAGTTATCTACGAGCAGTACTTC. This sequence encodes CASGSGTGVPVIYEQYF.

This chain connects TRBV6-5 to TRBJ1-1; 11 bases match TRBD1. Looked up from germline, CDR1 is MNHEY and CDR2 is SVGAGI. This CDR3 has 14 amino acids. V was clipped by 2 bases and J by 7 bases; unmatched bases: 3. The CDR3 DNA reads TGTGCCAGCAGTTACGGGACAGGGGGGGGTGAAGCTTTCTTT. It codes for CASSYGTGGGEAFF.

The rearrangement links TRBV4-1 to TRBJ2-1, with no clear D. The CDR3 sequence is 15 residues long. The germline V and J ends were trimmed by 1 base and 2 bases, with 9 bases remaining between them. Germline V CDR1 and CDR2: MGHRA, YSYEKL. The CDR3, as DNA: TGCGCCAGCAGCCAAGTTGTTGGGGCCTACAATGAGCAGTTCTTC. It encodes CASSQVVGAYNEQFF.

This clonotype was seen only a few times. V is TRBV15 and J is TRBJ1-1; D possibly corresponds to TRBD1 (6 bases). There are 17 residues in the CDR3. Germline V gene lookup returns CDR1 LNHNV and CDR2 YYDKDF (reference sequence). Trimming removed 0 bases at V and 0 bases at J, with 14 bases between. The CDR3 region has the DNA TGTGCCACCAGCAGAGAAGGGGGAAGTAGTTTGAACACTGAAGCTTTCTTT. It is translated as CATSREGGSSLNTEAFF.